Listed below are T cell receptor beta chains from one sample, sequenced in a study of memory CD4+ T cells and cytomegalovirus serostatus. Sequencing was performed with immunoSEQ multiplex PCR; in TCRdb, only in-frame clones are kept and a portion is missing. The table records 40,000 to 50,000 clones, around 76% of them present only once. The sequencing input was memory CD4+ T cells from blood. Receptors were obtained from an adult in good health and CMV-seropositive. Each CDR3 is given with its conserved first and last residue. A D gene is named only where the DNA matches it firmly. Part of the rows lack a size; the others show once, few, many or a class for expanded clones.

clone_size j_call d_call v_call cdr3_aa cdr3_nt
few TRBJ2-7 TRBD1 TRBV18 CASSLGTGDEQYF TGTGCCAGCTCCCTCGGGACAGGGGACGAGCAGTACTTC
. TRBJ1-1 . TRBV5-4 CASSSNRDTEAFF TGTGCCAGCAGCAGTAACAGGGACACTGAAGCTTTCTTT
. TRBJ2-1 TRBD2 TRBV4-3 CASSQDQIWAGGRPGEQFF TGCGCCAGCAGCCAAGATCAGATTTGGGCGGGGGGCCGCCCCGGGGAGCAGTTCTTC
. TRBJ1-5 . TRBV6-6 CASSSNQPQHF TGTGCCAGCAGCTCAAATCAGCCCCAGCATTTT
. TRBJ2-1 TRBD1 TRBV6-4 CASSPPPTGVPSYYNEQFF TGTGCCAGCAGTCCCCCCCCGACAGGGGTCCCCTCCTACTACAATGAGCAGTTCTTC
. TRBJ1-2 . TRBV7-9 CASSSLTGNYGYTF TGTGCCAGCAGCTCGCTAACAGGGAACTATGGCTACACCTTC
. TRBJ2-1 TRBD2 TRBV5-6 CASSLPGLAAEQFF TGTGCCAGCAGCTTACCGGGACTAGCAGCCGAGCAGTTCTTC
once TRBJ2-3 . TRBV5-1 CASSLPLGTDTQYF TGCGCCAGCAGCTTACCTCTGGGGACAGATACGCAGTATTTT
few TRBJ1-6 . TRBV5-6 CASSLAGSSYNSPLHF TGTGCCAGCAGCCTGGCGGGGAGCTCCTATAATTCACCCCTCCACTTT
once TRBJ2-2 . TRBV25-1 CASSEYQGRTGELFF TGTGCCAGCAGTGAATACCAGGGGCGGACCGGGGAGCTGTTTTTT
. TRBJ2-3 . TRBV10-3 CAISQDSYTDTQYF TGTGCCATCAGTCAGGACAGCTACACAGATACGCAGTATTTT
. TRBJ2-7 TRBD2 TRBV18 CASSREQSGILSYEQYF TGTGCCAGCTCAAGGGAACAGAGCGGGATCCTCTCCTACGAGCAGTACTTC
. TRBJ2-1 TRBD1 TRBV2 CASKQGAYNEQFF TGTGCCAGCAAACAGGGGGCCTACAATGAGCAGTTCTTC
. TRBJ1-6 . TRBV19 CASSAYSYNSPLHF TGTGCCAGTAGTGCTTACTCCTATAATTCACCCCTCCACTTT
once TRBJ1-2 TRBD1 TRBV7-2 CASSLALWGTEVHGYTF TGTGCCAGCAGCTTAGCTCTTTGGGGGACAGAGGTTCATGGCTACACCTTC
. TRBJ2-3 TRBD2 TRBV9 CASSVGVTSGATDTQYF TGTGCCAGCAGCGTAGGGGTAACTAGCGGAGCCACAGATACGCAGTATTTT
. TRBJ1-1 . TRBV9 CASSKLPQAGNEAFF TGTGCCAGCAGCAAGCTCCCACAGGCGGGCAATGAAGCTTTCTTT
. TRBJ2-1 . TRBV6-4 CASSPGHKDNEQFF TGTGCCAGCAGCCCGGGACACAAGGACAATGAGCAGTTCTTC
. TRBJ1-1 . TRBV14 CASSQSNLNTEAFF TGTGCCAGCAGCCAGTCCAACCTGAACACTGAAGCTTTCTTT
. TRBJ1-4 . TRBV5-1 CASSLRPWEKLFF TGCGCCAGCAGCTTAAGGCCGTGGGAAAAACTGTTTTTT
. TRBJ2-1 TRBD1 TRBV11-2 CASSQIWTGNNEQFF TGTGCCAGCAGCCAAATTTGGACAGGGAACAATGAGCAGTTCTTC
. TRBJ2-7 . TRBV7-2 CASSLLQGSNYEQYF TGTGCCAGCAGCTTACTGCAGGGGAGTAATTACGAGCAGTACTTC
. TRBJ2-2 . TRBV28 CASSFRQGYTGELFF TGTGCCAGCAGTTTTCGGCAGGGGTACACCGGGGAGCTGTTTTTT
. TRBJ2-7 TRBD1 TRBV7-9 CASTDRVPYEQYF TGTGCCAGCACGGACAGGGTACCGTACGAGCAGTACTTC
. TRBJ2-5 . TRBV7-6 CASSTSTVQETQYF .
once TRBJ1-1 TRBD1 TRBV11-2 CASSPGQGRVEAFF TGTGCCAGCAGCCCGGGACAGGGGAGGGTTGAAGCTTTCTTT
. TRBJ1-2 TRBD1 TRBV4-3 CASSQDMTGGKGGGYTF TGCGCCAGCAGCCAAGATATGACAGGGGGTAAAGGGGGTGGCTACACCTTC
. TRBJ2-5 TRBD1 TRBV7-9 CASSSTGGSEETQYF TGTGCCAGCAGCTCAACAGGGGGCTCGGAGGAGACCCAGTACTTC
once TRBJ2-1 TRBD2 TRBV6-6 CASSPGLAGKDEQFF TGTGCCAGCAGCCCGGGACTAGCGGGAAAGGATGAGCAGTTCTTC
few TRBJ1-1 . TRBV7-2 CASSIQVNTEAFF TGTGCCAGCAGCATACAGGTTAACACTGAAGCTTTCTTT
. TRBJ1-4 . TRBV9 CASSGDRATNEKLFF TGTGCCAGCAGCGGAGACAGAGCAACTAATGAAAAACTGTTTTTT
. TRBJ2-3 . TRBV6-1 CASSGHGVDTQYF TGTGCCAGCAGTGGACATGGGGTAGATACGCAGTATTTT
. TRBJ2-1 TRBD1 TRBV5-4 CASSPRQGNNEQFF TGTGCCAGCAGCCCCCGACAGGGCAACAATGAGCAGTTCTTC